The 18 T cell receptor beta chains presented below share a single source sample, sequenced in a study of a mutant IDH1 vaccine in newly diagnosed glioma. Their cognate antigens are unknown. Profiling relied on immunoSEQ multiplex PCR, and the TCRdb table lists in-frame clones only, not all of them. The data contain about 120,000 clones, about 82% of them singletons. Time point indicated: week 11, during vaccination. The study gave 300 ug of mutant IDH1 20-mer peptide per vaccine dose, with topical imiquimod. The source was PBMCs, collected from a glioma patient whose treatment included an IDH1 peptide vaccine. These receptors all come from a middle-aged man with glioma.

Only one count was recorded for this clone. The rearrangement links TRBV29-1 to TRBJ2-1; D remains ambiguous. The CDR3 extends over 10 amino acids. Germline CDR1 is SQVTM and CDR2 is ANQGSEA. V was cut by 3 bases and J by 4 bases, with 1 base left in between. In DNA form, the CDR3 reads TGCAGCGTTGAGTACAATGAGCAGTTCTTC. This translates into CSVEYNEQFF.

The V gene is TRBV2, the J gene TRBJ2-1; 12 nucleotides align to TRBD2. J was trimmed by 4 bases and V by 5 bases; bases with no gene match: 3. CDR3 length equals 15 residues. Germline CDR1 SNHLY, CDR2 FYNNEI. The CDR3 spells CASSHGLAGYNEQFF. The CDR3 DNA reads as TGTGCCAGCAGTCACGGACTAGCGGGGTACAATGAGCAGTTCTTC.

This clone was detected only once. V gene TRBV2 combines with J gene TRBJ2-3; TRBD2 might be the D (7 bases). V was shortened by 3 bases and J by 6 bases, with 16 bases between the two germline ends. The CDR3 sequence is 15 residues long. Germline CDR1 and CDR2: SNHLY and FYNNEI. The CDR3 sequence is CASSETGGRYDTQYF. CDR3 nucleotide sequence: TGTGCCAGCAGTGAGACGGGGGGCCGGTACGATACGCAGTATTTT.

The V call is TRBV9, the J call TRBJ2-7; the D is unclear. Germline V CDR1 and CDR2: SGDLS, YYNGEE. The V end was cut by 3 bases, the J end by 1 base, with 11 bases between. CDR3 size: 14 residues. The CDR3 spells CASSAEAVSYEQYF. CDR3 DNA sequence: TGTGCCAGCAGCGCCGAGGCGGTATCCTACGAGCAGTACTTC.

J is TRBJ2-1 and V is TRBV19; TRBD1 agrees at 8 bases. The CDR3 contains 15 residues. Germline V gene lookup returns CDR1 LNHDA and CDR2 SQIVND (reference sequence). V gave up 3 bases and J gave up 6 bases; unmatched junction bases: 7. The CDR3 nucleotides read TGTGCCAGTAGTATGGCAGGGGGCGTGGGCAATGAGCAGTTCTTC. This codes for CASSMAGGVGNEQFF.

V usage is TRBV5-1 and J usage is TRBJ2-2, with 9 bases fitting TRBD1. Germline assignment: CDR1 SGHRS and CDR2 YFSETQ. This CDR3 has 15 amino acids. After removal of 0 bases from V and 6 bases from J, the junction contained 3 bases not matched to a gene. CDR3 nucleotide sequence: TGCGCCAGCAGCTTGGGGGACAGGGAGGCCGGGGAGCTGTTTTTT. Its translation: CASSLGDREAGELFF.

The chain employs TRBV4-3 and TRBJ1-2; 9 nucleotides line up with TRBD1. The CDR3 length is 15 residues. The V gene end was trimmed by 2 bases and the J gene end by 4 bases; junction bases not matched to a gene: 5. Germline CDR1 is LGHNA and CDR2 is YSLEER. The CDR3: CASSQLTGGGYGYTF. The CDR3 bases are TGCGCCAGCAGCCAACTCACAGGGGGCGGCTATGGCTACACCTTC.

The genes are TRBV7-2 and TRBJ2-3, with 8 bases matching TRBD2. This CDR3 is 15 amino acids long. Germline V gene lookup returns CDR1 SGHTA and CDR2 FQGNSA. V lost 3 bases to trimming and J lost 0 bases; unmatched junction nucleotides: 2. Written as DNA, the CDR3 is TGTGCCAGCAGCTTTGCTAGCGGGAGCACAGATACGCAGTATTTT. Protein sequence: CASSFASGSTDTQYF.

The chain joins TRBV11-2 to TRBJ2-5; D is unresolved. V lost 4 bases to trimming and J lost 0 bases, with 12 bases between them. Germline V gene data show CDR1 as SGHAT and CDR2 as FQNNGV. The CDR3 is made up of 15 amino acids. The CDR3 DNA is TGTGCCAGCAGCTCCTACACCACGTACCAAGAGACCCAGTACTTC. Its protein is CASSSYTTYQETQYF.

V is TRBV19 and J is TRBJ1-1, with 10 bases fitting TRBD1. J gave up 3 bases and V 5 bases, and 6 bases lay outside the gene matches. Looked up from germline, CDR1 is LNHDA and CDR2 is SQIVND (reference sequence). The CDR3 sequence is 15 residues long. The CDR3 sequence is CASSVGQGGDTEAFF. The CDR3 region has the DNA TGTGCCAGTAGTGTTGGACAGGGGGGCGACACTGAAGCTTTCTTT.

The chain carries TRBV27 and TRBJ2-3, with 13 bases aligning to TRBD2. Germline CDR1 reads MNHEY; CDR2 reads SMNVEV (reference sequence). Germline trimming cut 6 bases from V and 0 bases from J; bases unmatched to any gene: 0. There are 15 residues in the CDR3. CDR3 DNA: TGTGCCAGCAGGGGACTAGCGGGGAGCACAGATACGCAGTATTTT. It codes for CASRGLAGSTDTQYF.

The chain uses TRBV27 and TRBJ2-7; TRBD2 aligns across 13 bases. CDR3 length: 15 amino acids. V lost 5 bases and J lost 6; bases outside the gene matches: 7. Germline CDR1 and CDR2: MNHEY and SMNVEV (reference sequence). CDR3 loop: CASSVLAGGVGEQYF. CDR3 bases: TGTGCCAGCAGTGTACTAGCGGGAGGGGTGGGCGAGCAGTACTTC.

This rearrangement joins TRBV5-1 to TRBJ2-7; unclear D gene. Trimming stripped 5 bases from V and 3 bases from J, with 18 bases between. CDR3 length: 15 amino acids. Germline CDR1 reads SGHRS; CDR2 reads YFSETQ. DNA of the CDR3: TGCGCCAGCAGGGTTGAGGCCTTGGGGAACTACGAGCAGTACTTC. It encodes CASRVEALGNYEQYF.

This clone was recorded a few times. V usage is TRBV10-3 and J usage is TRBJ1-5, with a weak D call TRBD1 (6 bases). Germline V gene sequence: CDR1 ENHRY, CDR2 SYGVKD. V was pared by 6 bases and J by 8 bases, with 14 bases between. The CDR3 sequence is 13 residues long. The CDR3 nucleotides are TGTGCCATCAGGTCAGGGGTTAGGGAGCCCCAGCATTTT. It yields the protein CAIRSGVREPQHF.

V is TRBV6-5 and J is TRBJ1-1; D uncertain. V lost 2 bases, J lost 0 bases, and 7 bases lay in between. Germline CDR1 and CDR2: MNHEY and SVGAGI. The length of the CDR3 is 14 residues. In DNA form, the CDR3 reads TGTGCCAGCAGTTACGAAACCATGAACACTGAAGCTTTCTTT. Its translation: CASSYETMNTEAFF.

The chain joins TRBV11-2 to TRBJ2-2, with a weak D call TRBD2 (5 bases). Trimming cost V 6 bases and J 1 base, with 15 bases left between them. The CDR3 consists of 16 residues. Germline CDR1 and CDR2: SGHAT and FQNNGV. Here the CDR3 DNA reads TGTGCCAGCAGACCCAACGGGGTCGGGAACACCGGGGAGCTGTTTTTT. Its protein product is CASRPNGVGNTGELFF.

This chain connects TRBV4-3 to TRBJ2-2; D is unclear. Between the trimmed V and J ends, which lost 3 bases and 3 bases, there was a span of 8 bases. The CDR3 spans 14 residues. The germline V gene has CDR1 LGHNA and CDR2 YSLEER. Here the CDR3 DNA reads TGCGCCAGCAGCCAGTTACGGGACACCGGGGAGCTGTTTTTT. Encoded protein: CASSQLRDTGELFF.

The rearrangement links TRBV6-9 to TRBJ2-6; D not certain. CDR1 and CDR2 (germline): MNHGY, SVAAGI. CDR3 length: 15 amino acids. With 5 bases removed from V and 1 base from J, the gap between germline ends came to 9 bases. CDR3 nucleotides: TGTGCCAGCAGTCCCCCCCAGTCTGGGGCCAACGTCCTGACTTTC. Residues: CASSPPQSGANVLTF.